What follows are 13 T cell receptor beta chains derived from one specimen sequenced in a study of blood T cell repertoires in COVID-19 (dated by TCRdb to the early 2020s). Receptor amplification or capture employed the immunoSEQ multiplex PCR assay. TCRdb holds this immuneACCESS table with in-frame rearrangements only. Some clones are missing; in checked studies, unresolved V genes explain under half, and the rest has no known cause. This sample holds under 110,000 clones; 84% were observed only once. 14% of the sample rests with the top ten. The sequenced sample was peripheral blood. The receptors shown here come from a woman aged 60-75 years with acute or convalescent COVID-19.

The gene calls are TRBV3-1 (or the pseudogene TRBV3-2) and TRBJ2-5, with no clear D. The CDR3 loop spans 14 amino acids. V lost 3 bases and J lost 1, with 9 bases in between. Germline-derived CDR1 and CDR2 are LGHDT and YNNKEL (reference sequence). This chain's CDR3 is CASSHKTVQETQYF. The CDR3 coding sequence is TGTGCCAGCAGCCACAAGACTGTCCAAGAGACCCAGTACTTC.

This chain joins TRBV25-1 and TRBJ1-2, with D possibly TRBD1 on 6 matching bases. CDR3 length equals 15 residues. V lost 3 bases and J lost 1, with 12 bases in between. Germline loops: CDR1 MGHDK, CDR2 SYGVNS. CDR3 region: CASSDVGGRNYGYTF. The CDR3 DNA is TGTGCCAGCAGTGACGTCGGGGGGCGTAACTATGGCTACACCTTC.

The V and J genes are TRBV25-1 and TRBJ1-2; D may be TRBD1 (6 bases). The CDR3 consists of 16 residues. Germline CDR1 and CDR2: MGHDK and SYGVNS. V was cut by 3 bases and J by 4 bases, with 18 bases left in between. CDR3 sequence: CASSDPTTGIGYGYTF. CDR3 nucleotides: TGTGCCAGCAGTGACCCAACTACAGGGATCGGCTATGGCTACACCTTC.

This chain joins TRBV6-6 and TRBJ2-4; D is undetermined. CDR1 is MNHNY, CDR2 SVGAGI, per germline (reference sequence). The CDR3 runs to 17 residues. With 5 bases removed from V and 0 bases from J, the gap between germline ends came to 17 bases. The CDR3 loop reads CASSPRVVSLAKNIQYF. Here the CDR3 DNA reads TGTGCCAGCAGTCCACGGGTGGTGTCTCTAGCCAAAAACATTCAGTACTTC.

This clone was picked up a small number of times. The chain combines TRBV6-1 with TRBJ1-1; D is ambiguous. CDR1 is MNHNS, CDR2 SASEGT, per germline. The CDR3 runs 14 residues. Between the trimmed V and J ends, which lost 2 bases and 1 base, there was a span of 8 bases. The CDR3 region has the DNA TGTGCCAGCAGTGAACAAGCGCGGAACACTGAAGCTTTCTTT. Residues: CASSEQARNTEAFF.

CDR3 protein: CASSQRGASTDTQYF. The CDR3 region has the DNA TGTGCCAGCAGCCAACGGGGGGCTTCCACAGATACGCAGTATTTT. V is TRBV3-1 (or the pseudogene TRBV3-2) and J is TRBJ2-3; a possible D gene is TRBD2 (7 bases). Germline V gene data show CDR1 as LGHDT and CDR2 as YNNKEL (reference sequence). The CDR3 is 15 residues long. V was cut by 2 bases and J by 2 bases, with 11 bases left in between.

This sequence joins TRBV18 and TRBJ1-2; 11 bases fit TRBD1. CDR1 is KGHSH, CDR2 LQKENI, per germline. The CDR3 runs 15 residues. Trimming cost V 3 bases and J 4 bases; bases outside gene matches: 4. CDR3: CASSPGTGGTYGYTF. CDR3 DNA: TGTGCCAGCTCACCCGGGACAGGGGGGACCTATGGCTACACCTTC.

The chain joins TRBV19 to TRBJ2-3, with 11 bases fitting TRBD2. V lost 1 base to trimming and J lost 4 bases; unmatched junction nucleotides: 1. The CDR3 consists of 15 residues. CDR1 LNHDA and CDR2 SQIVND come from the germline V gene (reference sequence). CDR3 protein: CASSIASGGPDTQYF. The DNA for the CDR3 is TGTGCCAGTAGTATAGCTAGCGGGGGGCCAGATACGCAGTATTTT.

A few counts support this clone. CDR3 loop: CASSKGRGYEQYF. The CDR3 region has the DNA TGTGCCAGCAGTAAGGGGCGGGGGTACGAGCAGTACTTC. The chain uses TRBV2 and TRBJ2-7; 7 bases line up with TRBD2. The CDR3 has 13 amino acids. Germline V gene lookup returns CDR1 SNHLY and CDR2 FYNNEI. Trimming cost V 5 bases and J 4 bases; bases outside gene matches: 5.

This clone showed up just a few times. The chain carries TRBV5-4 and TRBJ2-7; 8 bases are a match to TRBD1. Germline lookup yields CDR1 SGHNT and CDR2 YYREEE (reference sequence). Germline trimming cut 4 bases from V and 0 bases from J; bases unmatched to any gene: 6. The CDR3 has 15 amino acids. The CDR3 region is CASSPDRGSSYEQYF. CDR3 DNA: TGTGCCAGCAGCCCAGACAGGGGAAGCTCCTACGAGCAGTACTTC. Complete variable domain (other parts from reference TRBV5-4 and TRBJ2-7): ETGVTQSPTHLIKTRGQQVTLRCSSQSGHNTVSWYQQALGQGPQFIFQYYREEENGRGNFPPRFSGLQFPNYSSELNVNALELDDSALYLCASSPDRGSSYEQYFGPGTRLTVT.

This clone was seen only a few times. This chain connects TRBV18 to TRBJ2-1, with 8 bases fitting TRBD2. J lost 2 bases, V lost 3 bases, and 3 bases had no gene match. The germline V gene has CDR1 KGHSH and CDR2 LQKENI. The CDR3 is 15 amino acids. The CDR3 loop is CASSPGLVTYNEQFF. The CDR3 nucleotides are TGTGCCAGCTCACCGGGACTAGTTACCTACAATGAGCAGTTCTTC.

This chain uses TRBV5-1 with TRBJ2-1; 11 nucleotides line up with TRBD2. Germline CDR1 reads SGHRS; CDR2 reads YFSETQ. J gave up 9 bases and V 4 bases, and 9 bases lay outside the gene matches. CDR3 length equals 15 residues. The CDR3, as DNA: TGCGCCAGCAGCCCTACTAGCGGGAGTGGAATTGAGCAGTTCTTC. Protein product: CASSPTSGSGIEQFF.

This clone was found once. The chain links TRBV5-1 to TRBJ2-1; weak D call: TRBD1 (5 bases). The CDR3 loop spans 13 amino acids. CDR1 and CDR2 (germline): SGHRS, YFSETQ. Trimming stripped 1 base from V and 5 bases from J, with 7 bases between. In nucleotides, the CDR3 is TGCGCCAGCAGCTTGACAGGAAACAATGAGCAGTTCTTC. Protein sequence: CASSLTGNNEQFF.